This T cell receptor beta chain was sequenced in a study of response to subunit inactivated influenza vaccine. This clonotype showed up just a few times. No antigen is known for it. Germline lookup yields CDR1 SGHRS and CDR2 YFSETQ. V lost 0 bases and J lost 6; bases outside the gene matches: 5. There are 14 residues in the CDR3. TCRdb used MiXCR to reprocess the RT-PCR reads, holding one entry per CDR3 protein. The sample consists of over 300,000 distinct CDR3 sequences, 21% of them appearing once. Whole-study results and caveats: Authors suggested each seasonal influenza vaccination recruits few new T cells.

This rearrangement joins TRBV5-1 to TRBJ1-2; 7 bases are a match to TRBD1. The sequence derives from a man aged 45 to 75 who received an inactivated influenza vaccine. Source: PBMCs from blood, taken about 20 months after vaccination. This chain's CDR3 is CASSLAVGGDGYTF. The CDR3 bases are TGCGCCAGCAGCTTGGCCGTAGGGGGCGATGGCTACACCTTC.